These 30 T cell receptor beta chains came from one sample sequenced in a study of CD8 T cells in ankylosing spondylitis. TCRdb independently ran MiXCR on the 5' RACE reads; one entry per CDR3 protein. The table records 35,000 to 50,000 distinct CDR3 sequences, about 4% of them present only once. Sequences were obtained from blood, either unsorted or a sorted T cell fraction (not recorded which). The receptors were sampled from a female donor with ankylosing spondylitis or in good health (not recorded which).

This clonotype was observed at least ten times. CDR3: CASARDAGRDIQYF. The DNA of the CDR3 is TGTGCCAGCGCGAGGGATGCGGGAAGGGACATTCAGTACTTC. The V gene is TRBV9, the J gene TRBJ2-4; the D gene is possibly TRBD2 (6 bases). CDR1 SGDLS and CDR2 YYNGEE come from the germline V gene. The length of the CDR3 is 14 residues. V gave up 7 bases and J gave up 8 bases, with 19 bases separating them.

This clonotype was found many times. CDR3 amino acids: CASNPGGGSINEQFF. The CDR3 region has the DNA TGTGCCAGCAATCCTGGCGGGGGGTCAATTAATGAGCAGTTCTTC. The V and J genes are TRBV9 and TRBJ2-1; 8 nucleotides agree with TRBD2. Trimming at V came to 6 bases and at J to 7 bases, leaving 12 bases not matched to a gene. This CDR3 spans 15 amino acids. CDR1 is SGDLS and CDR2 is YYNGEE in the germline V gene.

This clonotype is medium-sized by share. The chain links TRBV9 to TRBJ1-3; a weak D match, TRBD1 (6 bases). CDR3 length: 17 residues. The germline gives CDR1 SGDLS, CDR2 YYNGEE. Trimming cost V 0 bases and J 0 bases, with 13 bases left between them. CDR3 nucleotide sequence: TGTGCCAGCAGCGTAGATCCAGGGGCCAACTCTGGAAACACCATATATTTT. This codes for CASSVDPGANSGNTIYF.

The chain joins TRBV6-1 to TRBJ2-7; D might be TRBD2 (5 bases). Germline CDR1 MNHNS, CDR2 SASEGT. The CDR3 runs 13 residues. With 7 bases removed from V and 2 bases from J, the gap between germline ends came to 12 bases. The CDR3 spells CASTETRTYEQYF. In nucleotides, the CDR3 is TGTGCCAGCACCGAAACTAGGACCTACGAGCAGTACTTC.

This clonotype occurred a few times. This rearrangement joins TRBV9 to TRBJ1-2; D is uncertain. Germline V gene lookup returns CDR1 SGDLS and CDR2 YYNGEE. This CDR3 region has 14 residues. V lost 4 bases and J lost 2, with 12 bases in between. CDR3 sequence reads: CASSPRTENYGYTF. The CDR3 DNA reads as TGTGCCAGCAGCCCCCGAACGGAGAACTATGGCTACACCTTC.

The sample holds many counts of this clonotype. The chain uses TRBV9 and TRBJ2-3; TRBD1 aligns across 9 bases. The germline CDR1 and CDR2 sequences are SGDLS and YYNGEE. The CDR3 contains 16 residues. J was trimmed by 4 bases and V by 3 bases; bases with no gene match: 9. CDR3 bases: TGTGCCAGCAGCGACCCCGGGACAGGGTGGTCAGATACGCAGTATTTT. It codes for CASSDPGTGWSDTQYF. The whole variable domain, remainder taken from reference TRBV9 and TRBJ2-3, is DSGVTQTPKHLITATGQRVTLRCSPRSGDLSVYWYQQSLDQGLQFLIQYYNGEERAKGNILERFSAQQFPDLHSELNLSSLELGDSALYFCASSDPGTGWSDTQYFGPGTRLTVL.

This clonotype is labeled as medium-sized (0.01 to 0.1%). This rearrangement joins TRBV9 to TRBJ1-3, with TRBD1 matching over 11 bases. Looked up from germline, CDR1 is SGDLS and CDR2 is YYNGEE. V trimming: 2 bases; J trimming: 0 bases; junction bases outside the gene matches: 10. CDR3 size: 19 residues. The CDR3 protein is CASSVEPDRGLRSGNTIYF. The CDR3 nucleotides read TGTGCCAGCAGCGTCGAACCGGACAGGGGGCTTCGCTCTGGAAACACCATATATTTT.

This clonotype came up many times. The chain combines TRBV9 with TRBJ1-2, with a tentative D call TRBD1 (5 bases). V dropped 4 bases and J dropped 6 bases, with 22 bases sitting between them. The CDR3 spans 16 residues. CDR1 is SGDLS, CDR2 YYNGEE, per germline. CDR3 coding DNA: TGTGCCAGCAGCACTCCCGGAGTGTCGGACAAGGATGGCTACACCTTC. Translation gives CASSTPGVSDKDGYTF. Looking up the rest from reference TRBV9 and TRBJ1-2 gives the full variable domain: DSGVTQTPKHLITATGQRVTLRCSPRSGDLSVYWYQQSLDQGLQFLIQYYNGEERAKGNILERFSAQQFPDLHSELNLSSLELGDSALYFCASSTPGVSDKDGYTFGSGTRLTVV.

This clonotype was seen once. A read error may produce the germline difference seen at one junction end. This chain links TRBV9 with TRBJ1-1; TRBD1 matches 7 bases. The CDR3 has 14 amino acids. Germline lookup yields CDR1 SGDLS and CDR2 YYNGEE. CDR3 DNA sequence: TGTGCCAACAGCGTAGGTGGGACAGCGACTGAAGCTTTCTTT. Its protein product is CANSVGGTATEAFF.

There are many counts of this clonotype. V and J are TRBV9 and TRBJ2-5; 8 bases line up with TRBD1. With 0 bases clipped from V and 5 bases from J, the junction kept 0 bases outside the gene matches. Germline V gene sequence: CDR1 SGDLS, CDR2 YYNGEE. The CDR3 runs 13 residues. The CDR3 bases are TGTGCCAGCAGCGTAGCAGGGGGCGAGACCCAGTACTTC. Translating it yields CASSVAGGETQYF.

Ten or more counts support this clonotype. V and J are TRBV9 and TRBJ1-2, with D possibly TRBD1 on 5 matching bases. Germline CDR1 and CDR2: SGDLS and YYNGEE. Trimming stripped 4 bases from V and 3 bases from J, with 13 bases between. CDR3 size: 14 residues. CDR3 amino acids: CASSPLREDYGYTF. In DNA, the CDR3 is TGTGCCAGCAGCCCCCTCAGGGAGGACTATGGCTACACCTTC.

This clonotype has a count of ten or more. The CDR3 region has the DNA TGTGCCAGCACCCTAAGAAGCACATCGAACACCGGGGAGCTGTTTTTT. Protein: CASTLRSTSNTGELFF. J is TRBJ2-2 and V is TRBV9, with D hard to call. V gave up 6 bases and J gave up 0 bases, with 15 bases separating them. The germline CDR1 and CDR2 sequences are SGDLS and YYNGEE. The CDR3 totals 16 residues.

This clonotype was seen ten or more times. The chain links TRBV9 to TRBJ2-3; possible D gene TRBD2, 5 bases. V was trimmed by 3 bases and J by 0 bases, leaving 11 bases between them. CDR3 length: 15 residues. Germline values: CDR1 SGDLS, CDR2 YYNGEE. CDR3 coding DNA: TGTGCCAGCAGCGCACCGGGAACGAGCACAGATACGCAGTATTTT. Protein sequence: CASSAPGTSTDTQYF.

The table lists this clonotype with many counts. The V gene is TRBV9, the J gene TRBJ1-4; the D gene is possibly TRBD1 (6 bases). Germline loops: CDR1 SGDLS, CDR2 YYNGEE. This CDR3 spans 15 amino acids. Trimming removed 2 bases from V and 5 bases from J, with 13 bases in between. The CDR3, as DNA: TGTGCCAGCAGCGTTTCCGGGACATCGAATGAAAAACTGTTTTTT. Translating it yields CASSVSGTSNEKLFF.

This clonotype was observed a single time. The gene calls are TRBV9 and TRBJ2-7; D perhaps matches TRBD2 (7 bases). Germline V gives CDR1 SGDLS, CDR2 YYNGEE. The CDR3 totals 14 residues. Trimming stripped 8 bases from V and 3 bases from J, with 18 bases between. The CDR3 here is CASSARGGGYEQYF. The CDR3 DNA reads as TGTGCCAGTAGTGCAAGGGGGGGGGGCTACGAGCAGTACTTC.

The sample holds many counts of this clonotype. V and J are TRBV9 and TRBJ2-5; 10 positions match TRBD2. The CDR3 is made up of 17 amino acids. Germline trimming cut 0 bases from V and 1 base from J; bases unmatched to any gene: 6. Germline CDR1 reads SGDLS; CDR2 reads YYNGEE. CDR3 amino acids: CASSVDPSGGVQETQYF. CDR3 nucleotide sequence: TGTGCCAGCAGCGTAGATCCCAGCGGGGGGGTCCAAGAGACCCAGTACTTC.

At least ten counts were recorded for this clonotype. This chain joins TRBV9 and TRBJ1-2; D is uncertain. The CDR3 runs to 14 residues. Germline V CDR1 and CDR2: SGDLS, YYNGEE. The V gene lost 0 bases and the J gene lost 4 bases, with 10 bases spanning the gap. The CDR3 loop is CASSVGGLGYGYTF. In nucleotides, the CDR3 is TGTGCCAGCAGCGTAGGGGGTCTCGGCTATGGCTACACCTTC.

This clonotype was seen repeatedly, ten times or more. The chain employs TRBV9 and TRBJ1-6; 7 positions match TRBD1. The V segment lost 4 bases and the J segment 7 bases; nucleotides outside the gene matches: 8. Germline V CDR1 and CDR2: SGDLS, YYNGEE. The CDR3 extends over 15 amino acids. CDR3 nucleotide sequence: TGTGCCAGCAGCCCTACGAGACAGGGCAATTCACCCCTCCACTTT. Amino acid sequence: CASSPTRQGNSPLHF.

In this sample, this clonotype turned up many times. This chain connects TRBV9 to TRBJ1-5; D perhaps matches TRBD1 (5 bases). Germline CDR1 SGDLS, CDR2 YYNGEE. This CDR3 has 13 residues. The V end lost 7 bases, the J end lost 5 bases, and 13 bases lay between the germline ends. The CDR3 loop reads CASGTQGDQPQHF. The CDR3, as DNA: TGTGCCAGCGGGACCCAGGGAGATCAGCCCCAGCATTTT.

By proportion, this clonotype is medium-sized (0.01 to 0.1%). The genes are TRBV9 and TRBJ2-7; D is unresolved. This CDR3 is built from 12 residues. CDR1 is SGDLS, CDR2 YYNGEE, per germline. V was shortened by 4 bases and J by 0 bases, with 5 bases between the two germline ends. The CDR3 here is CASSPPSYEQYF. The CDR3 DNA follows: TGTGCCAGCAGCCCCCCCTCCTACGAGCAGTACTTC.

This clonotype was seen more than once but under ten times. The chain has TRBV9 and TRBJ2-7; 9 bases fit TRBD2. V gave up 4 bases and J gave up 2 bases; unmatched junction bases: 10. Per the germline V gene, CDR1 is SGDLS and CDR2 is YYNGEE. The CDR3 contains 16 residues. The CDR3 is CASSPFAGGLAYEQYF. CDR3 nucleotides: TGTGCCAGCAGCCCCTTTGCGGGGGGGCTCGCCTACGAGCAGTACTTC.

This clonotype was observed many times. V is TRBV23-1 and J is TRBJ1-5; perhaps TRBD1 as D (5 bases). TRBV23-1 is an ORF; its function is uncertain. CDR3 length: 16 amino acids. Trimming took off 0 bases at V and 0 bases at J, with 9 bases between the two ends. This CDR3 is CASSQSRRGSNQPQHF. CDR3 coding DNA: TGCGCCAGCAGTCAATCGCGAAGGGGTAGCAATCAGCCCCAGCATTTT.

By share of the sample, this clonotype is medium-sized (0.01 to 0.1%). The rearrangement uses TRBV9 and TRBJ1-1; TRBD1 aligns across 7 bases. CDR3 size: 15 residues. The germline V gene encodes CDR1 SGDLS and CDR2 YYNGEE. V lost 0 bases, J lost 0 bases, and 2 bases stayed unmatched. The CDR3 DNA sequence: TGTGCCAGCAGCGTAGCAGGGGGAATGAACACTGAAGCTTTCTTT. Its translation: CASSVAGGMNTEAFF.

In this sample, this clonotype turned up many times. CDR3 region: CASSVGQRGSTDTQYF. CDR3 sequence (DNA): TGTGCCAGCAGCGTAGGCCAGCGGGGGTCCACAGATACGCAGTATTTT. This chain links TRBV9 with TRBJ2-3; 8 positions match TRBD2. The V and J ends lost 0 bases and 2 bases, in that order; junction bases with no gene match: 5. The CDR3 is 16 residues long. The germline gives CDR1 SGDLS, CDR2 YYNGEE. The full variable domain, completed using reference TRBV9 and TRBJ2-3, is DSGVTQTPKHLITATGQRVTLRCSPRSGDLSVYWYQQSLDQGLQFLIQYYNGEERAKGNILERFSAQQFPDLHSELNLSSLELGDSALYFCASSVGQRGSTDTQYFGPGTRLTVL.

In its sample, this clonotype was seen many times. The V gene is TRBV9, the J gene TRBJ1-3, with D possibly being TRBD1 (6 bases). The germline gives CDR1 SGDLS, CDR2 YYNGEE. CDR3 length: 15 residues. Deletions cut 3 bases from V and 0 bases from J, with 10 bases between. The CDR3: CASSANRDSGNTIYF. The CDR3 nucleotides read TGTGCCAGCAGCGCGAACAGGGACTCTGGAAACACCATATATTTT.

This clonotype showed up many times. The CDR3 DNA is TGTGCCAGCAGCGTCCGACAGGGGAAGGGCTACACCTTC. Translating gives CASSVRQGKGYTF. The chain is built from TRBV9 and TRBJ1-2; 8 positions agree with TRBD1. CDR1 and CDR2 (germline): SGDLS, YYNGEE. The length of the CDR3 is 13 residues. The V gene end was trimmed by 2 bases and the J gene end by 8 bases; junction bases not matched to a gene: 5.

This clonotype was detected many times. The V gene is TRBV9, the J gene TRBJ1-4, with 12 bases fitting TRBD1. V shed 4 bases and J 6 bases; nucleotides not matched to a gene: 1. Per germline, CDR1 SGDLS and CDR2 YYNGEE. CDR3 size: 14 residues. The CDR3 coding sequence is TGTGCCAGCAGCCGGGACAGGGGGCATGAAAAACTGTTTTTT. Translating gives CASSRDRGHEKLFF.

This clonotype was seen at least ten times. The chain links TRBV9 to TRBJ1-2, with TRBD1 matching over 9 bases. CDR1 and CDR2 from the germline V gene are SGDLS and YYNGEE. This CDR3 has 14 amino acids. The J segment lost 6 bases and the V segment lost 8 bases, leaving 11 bases of the junction unmatched. The DNA for the CDR3 is TGTGCCAGTAAGCCGGGACAGGGTAGGGATGGCTACACCTTC. Protein sequence: CASKPGQGRDGYTF.

This clonotype has at least ten counts. The chain links TRBV9 to TRBJ2-1, with D possibly being TRBD1 (6 bases). Trimming took 0 bases from V and 4 from J, leaving 11 bases between them. Germline lookup yields CDR1 SGDLS and CDR2 YYNGEE. The CDR3 covers 15 residues. CDR3 loop: CASSVEQGGYNEQFF. CDR3 DNA: TGTGCCAGCAGCGTAGAACAGGGTGGTTACAATGAGCAGTTCTTC.

This clonotype was seen many times. The chain combines TRBV9 with TRBJ1-2, with 8 bases identical to TRBD1. V shed 3 bases, J shed 4 bases, and the junction held 11 bases outside the gene matches. The germline V gene has CDR1 SGDLS and CDR2 YYNGEE. The CDR3 length is 16 residues. CDR3 coding DNA: TGTGCCAGCAGCGACACTCCGGGACAGGCCGTCTATGGCTACACCTTC. Amino acids: CASSDTPGQAVYGYTF.